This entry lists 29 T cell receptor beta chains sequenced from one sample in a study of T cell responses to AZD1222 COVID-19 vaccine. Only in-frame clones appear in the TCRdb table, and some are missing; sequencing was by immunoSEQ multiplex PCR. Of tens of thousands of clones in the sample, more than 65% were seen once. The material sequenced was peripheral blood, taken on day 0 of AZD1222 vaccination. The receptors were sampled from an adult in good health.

CDR3 bases: TGTGCCAGCAGCTTGGAGAGGGGGCTGGGCACTGAAGCTTTCTTT. It encodes CASSLERGLGTEAFF. J is TRBJ1-1 and V is TRBV7-3; 7 bases are a match to TRBD1. V shed 3 bases, J shed 4 bases, and the junction held 8 bases outside the gene matches. The germline gives CDR1 SGHTA, CDR2 FQGTGA. This CDR3 has 15 amino acids.

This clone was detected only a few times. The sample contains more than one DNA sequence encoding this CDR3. The CDR3 loop reads CSVEGVLGMNTEAFF. The CDR3 DNA reads as TGCAGCGTTGAAGGGGTTTTGGGCATGAACACTGAAGCTTTCTTT. The chain uses TRBV29-1 and TRBJ1-1; D is unclear. Trimming removed 1 base at V and 0 bases at J, with 12 bases between. The CDR3 length is 15 residues. Looked up from germline, CDR1 is SQVTM and CDR2 is ANQGSEA.

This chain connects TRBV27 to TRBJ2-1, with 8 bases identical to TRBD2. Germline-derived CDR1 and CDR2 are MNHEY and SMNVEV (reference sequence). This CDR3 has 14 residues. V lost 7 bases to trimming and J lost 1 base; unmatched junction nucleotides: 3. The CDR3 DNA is TGTGCCAGCAATATAGCGGGATCCTACAATGAGCAGTTCTTC. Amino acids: CASNIAGSYNEQFF.

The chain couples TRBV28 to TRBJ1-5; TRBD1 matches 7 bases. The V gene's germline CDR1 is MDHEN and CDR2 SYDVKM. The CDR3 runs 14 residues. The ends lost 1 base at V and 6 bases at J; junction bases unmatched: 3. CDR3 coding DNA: TGTGCCAGCAGTTTATCATCAGGGGGTCAGCCCCAGCATTTT. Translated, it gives CASSLSSGGQPQHF.

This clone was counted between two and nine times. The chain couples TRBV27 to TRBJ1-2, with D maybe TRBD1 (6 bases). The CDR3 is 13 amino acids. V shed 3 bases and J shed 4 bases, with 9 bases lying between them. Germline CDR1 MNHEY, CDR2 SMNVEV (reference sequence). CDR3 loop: CASSFQDSYGYTF. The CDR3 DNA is TGTGCCAGCAGTTTTCAGGACAGCTATGGCTACACCTTC.

CDR3 coding DNA: TGTGCCAGCAGCGTAGGAGAGGATGAGCAGTTCTTC. Amino acids: CASSVGEDEQFF. The J gene is TRBJ2-1, the V gene TRBV9; unclear D gene. The CDR3 sequence is 12 residues long. The germline CDR1 and CDR2 sequences are SGDLS and YYNGEE. V lost 0 bases, J lost 8 bases, and 6 bases lay in between.

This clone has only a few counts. In DNA form, the CDR3 reads TGTGCCAGCAGTACCAACAGGGAGACCACTGAAGCTTTCTTT. This gives the protein CASSTNRETTEAFF. The chain links TRBV6-4 to TRBJ1-1, with a tentative D call TRBD1 (6 bases). Trimming left V 5 bases short and J 4 bases short, with 14 bases between. This CDR3 spans 14 amino acids. The germline V gene has CDR1 MRHNA and CDR2 SNTAGT.

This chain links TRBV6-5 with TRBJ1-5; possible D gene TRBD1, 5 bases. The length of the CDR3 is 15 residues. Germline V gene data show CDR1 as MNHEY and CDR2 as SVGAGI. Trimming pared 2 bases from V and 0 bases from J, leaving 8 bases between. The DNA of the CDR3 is TGTGCCAGCAGTTACGACAGCAATAGCAATCAGCCCCAGCATTTT. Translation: CASSYDSNSNQPQHF.

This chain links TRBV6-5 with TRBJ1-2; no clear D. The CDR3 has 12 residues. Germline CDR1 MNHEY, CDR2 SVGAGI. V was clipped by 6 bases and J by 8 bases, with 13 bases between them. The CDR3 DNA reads TGTGCCAGCAGCCCGGGTTTGGAGGGCTACACCTTC. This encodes CASSPGLEGYTF.

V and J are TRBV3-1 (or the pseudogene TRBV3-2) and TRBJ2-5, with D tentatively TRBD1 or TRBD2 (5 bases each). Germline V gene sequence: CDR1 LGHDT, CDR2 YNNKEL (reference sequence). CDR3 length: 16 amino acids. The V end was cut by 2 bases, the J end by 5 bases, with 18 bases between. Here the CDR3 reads CASSQSPGRGMETQYF. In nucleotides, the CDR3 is TGTGCCAGCAGCCAATCTCCGGGACGCGGAATGGAGACCCAGTACTTC.

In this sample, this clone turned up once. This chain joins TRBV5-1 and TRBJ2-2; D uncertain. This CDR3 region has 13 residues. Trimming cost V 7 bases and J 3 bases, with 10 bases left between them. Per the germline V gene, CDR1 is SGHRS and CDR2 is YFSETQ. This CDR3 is CASRKVDTGELFF. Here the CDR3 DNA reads TGCGCCAGCCGGAAGGTGGACACCGGGGAGCTGTTTTTT.

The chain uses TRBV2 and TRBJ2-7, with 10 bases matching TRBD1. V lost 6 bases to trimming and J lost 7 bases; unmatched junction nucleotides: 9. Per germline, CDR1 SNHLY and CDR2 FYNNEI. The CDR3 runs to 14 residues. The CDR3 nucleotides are TGTGCCAGCAGAGGACAGGGGGGCCCGTTAGAGCAGTACGTC. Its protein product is CASRGQGGPLEQYV.

The chain's CDR3 is CASDIGVAGRTGELFF. CDR3 nucleotide sequence: TGTGCCAGCGATATCGGGGTAGCGGGGCGCACCGGGGAGCTGTTTTTT. The V call is TRBV28, the J call TRBJ2-2, with TRBD2 matching 8 bases. Unmatched junction bases numbered 12, after V lost 8 bases and J lost 4 bases. Germline CDR1 MDHEN, CDR2 SYDVKM. CDR3 length: 16 residues.

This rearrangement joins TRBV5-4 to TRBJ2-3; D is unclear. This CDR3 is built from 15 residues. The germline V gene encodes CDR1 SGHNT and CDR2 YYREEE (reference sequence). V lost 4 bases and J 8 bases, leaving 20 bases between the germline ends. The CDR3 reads CASSLDLGGPGTQYF. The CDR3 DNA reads TGTGCCAGCAGCCTAGACCTAGGTGGCCCCGGTACGCAGTATTTT.

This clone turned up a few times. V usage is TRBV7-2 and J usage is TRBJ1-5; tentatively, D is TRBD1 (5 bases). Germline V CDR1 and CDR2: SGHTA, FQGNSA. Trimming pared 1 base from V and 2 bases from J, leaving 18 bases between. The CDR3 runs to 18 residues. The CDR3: CASSLEGRVIYGNQPQHF. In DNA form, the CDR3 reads TGTGCCAGCAGCTTAGAGGGACGGGTTATATATGGCAATCAGCCCCAGCATTTT.

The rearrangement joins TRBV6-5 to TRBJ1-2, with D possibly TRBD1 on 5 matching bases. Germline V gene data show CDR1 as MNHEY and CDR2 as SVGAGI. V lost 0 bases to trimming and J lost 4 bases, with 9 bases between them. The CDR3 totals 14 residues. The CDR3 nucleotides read TGTGCCAGCAGTTACTCTCAGGGTACCTATGGCTACACCTTC. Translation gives CASSYSQGTYGYTF.

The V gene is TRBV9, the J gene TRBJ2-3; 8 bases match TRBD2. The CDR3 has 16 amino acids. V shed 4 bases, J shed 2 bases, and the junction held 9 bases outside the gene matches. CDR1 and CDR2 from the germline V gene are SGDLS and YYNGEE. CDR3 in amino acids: CASSPGLADPTDTQYF. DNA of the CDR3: TGTGCCAGCAGCCCAGGACTAGCAGATCCCACAGATACGCAGTATTTT.

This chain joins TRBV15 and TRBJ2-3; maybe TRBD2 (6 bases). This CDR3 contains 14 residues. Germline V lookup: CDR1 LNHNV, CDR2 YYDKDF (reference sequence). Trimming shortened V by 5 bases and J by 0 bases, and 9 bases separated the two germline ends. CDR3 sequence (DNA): TGTGCCACCAGCCGGGGGTGGAGCACAGATACGCAGTATTTT. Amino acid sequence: CATSRGWSTDTQYF.

The CDR3 bases are TGTGCCAGTTCCGCCATGACAGGGACGCTATCACCCCTCCACTTT. Protein sequence: CASSAMTGTLSPLHF. The rearrangement joins TRBV19 to TRBJ1-6; 7 nucleotides align to TRBD1. The length of the CDR3 is 15 residues. Germline CDR1 LNHDA, CDR2 SQIVND (reference sequence). V gave up 8 bases and J gave up 10 bases; unmatched junction bases: 14.

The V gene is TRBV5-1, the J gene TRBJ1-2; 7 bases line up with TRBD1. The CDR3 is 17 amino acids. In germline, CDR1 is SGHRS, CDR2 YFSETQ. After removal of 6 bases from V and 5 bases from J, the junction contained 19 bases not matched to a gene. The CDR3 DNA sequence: TGCGCCAGCAAGCTTGCTTCGACAGGGAAGGAGGGTTATGGCTACACCTTC. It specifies CASKLASTGKEGYGYTF.

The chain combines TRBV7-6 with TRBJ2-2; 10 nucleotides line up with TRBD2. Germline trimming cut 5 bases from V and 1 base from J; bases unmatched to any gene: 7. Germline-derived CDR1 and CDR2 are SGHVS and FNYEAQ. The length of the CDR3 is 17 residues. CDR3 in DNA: TGTGCCAGCAGCCCGGTGGCTAGCGGGGGGAACACCGGGGAGCTGTTTTTT. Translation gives CASSPVASGGNTGELFF.

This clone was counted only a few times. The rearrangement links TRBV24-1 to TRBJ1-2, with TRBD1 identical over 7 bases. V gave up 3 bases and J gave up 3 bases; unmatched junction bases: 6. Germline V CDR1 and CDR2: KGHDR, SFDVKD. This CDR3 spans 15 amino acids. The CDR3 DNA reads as TGTGCCACCAGTGATCCCACAGGGGCGGACTATGGCTACACCTTC. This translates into CATSDPTGADYGYTF.

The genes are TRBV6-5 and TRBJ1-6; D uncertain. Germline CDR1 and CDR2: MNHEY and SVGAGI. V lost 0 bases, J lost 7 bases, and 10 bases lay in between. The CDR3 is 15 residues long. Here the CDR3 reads CASSYSNPRNSPLHF. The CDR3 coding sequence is TGTGCCAGCAGTTACTCGAACCCCAGGAATTCACCCCTCCACTTT.

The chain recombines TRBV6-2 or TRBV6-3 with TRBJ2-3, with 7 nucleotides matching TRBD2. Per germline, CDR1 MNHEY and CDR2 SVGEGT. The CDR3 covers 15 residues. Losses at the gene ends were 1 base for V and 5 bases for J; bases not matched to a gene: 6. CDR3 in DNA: TGTGCCAGCAGTTACTTCGGGGACTACAGAGATACGCAGTATTTT. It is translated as CASSYFGDYRDTQYF.

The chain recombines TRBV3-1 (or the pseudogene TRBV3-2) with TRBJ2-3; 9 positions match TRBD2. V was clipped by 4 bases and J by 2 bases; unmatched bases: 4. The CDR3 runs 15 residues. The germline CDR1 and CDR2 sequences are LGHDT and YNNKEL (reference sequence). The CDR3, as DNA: TGTGCCAGCAGCCCCCTAGCGGGACTCACAGATACGCAGTATTTT. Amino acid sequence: CASSPLAGLTDTQYF.

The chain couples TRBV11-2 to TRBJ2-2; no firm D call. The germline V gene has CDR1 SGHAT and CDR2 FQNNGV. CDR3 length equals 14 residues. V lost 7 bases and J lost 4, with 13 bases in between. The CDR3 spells CASTRRTGTGELFF. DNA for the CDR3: TGTGCCAGCACCCGACGCACGGGCACCGGGGAGCTGTTTTTT.

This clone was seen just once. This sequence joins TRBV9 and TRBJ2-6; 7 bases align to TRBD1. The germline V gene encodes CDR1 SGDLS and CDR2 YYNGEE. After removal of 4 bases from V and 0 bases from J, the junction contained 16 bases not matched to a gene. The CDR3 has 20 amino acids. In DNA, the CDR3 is TGTGCCAGCAGCACGAGCGAAACGGGACAGCTATTCTCTGGGGCCAACGTCCTGACTTTC. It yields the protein CASSTSETGQLFSGANVLTF.

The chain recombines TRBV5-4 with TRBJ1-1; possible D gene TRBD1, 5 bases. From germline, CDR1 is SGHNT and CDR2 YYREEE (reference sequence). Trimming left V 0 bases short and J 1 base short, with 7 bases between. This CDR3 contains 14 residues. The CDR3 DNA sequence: TGTGCCAGCAGCTTGGGACAGTCGAACACTGAAGCTTTCTTT. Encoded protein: CASSLGQSNTEAFF.

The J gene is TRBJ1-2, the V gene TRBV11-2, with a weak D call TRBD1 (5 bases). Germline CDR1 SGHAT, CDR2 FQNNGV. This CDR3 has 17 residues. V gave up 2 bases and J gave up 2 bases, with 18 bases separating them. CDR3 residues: CASSLLGGLARNYGYTF. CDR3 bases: TGTGCCAGCAGCTTATTGGGGGGACTAGCGAGAAACTATGGCTACACCTTC.